This TCR beta chain was recovered during a study of shared clonotypes between healthy human individuals. Clones were read by immunoSEQ multiplex PCR, and TCRdb kept only the in-frame ones, dropping some. Altogether 900,000 to 1,200,000 clones are present, approximately 80% being singletons, with the ten largest covering roughly 0.61%. This clone was counted ten times or more. The V and J ends lost 5 bases and 9 bases, in that order; junction bases with no gene match: 5. This CDR3 is built from 14 residues. CDR1 is MNHNS and CDR2 is SASEGT in the germline V gene. V and J are TRBV6-1 and TRBJ2-1, with TRBD2 matching over 12 bases. Source material: memory CD4+ T cells from PBMCs. Subset in this sample: CD45RA-negative fraction. This receptor was obtained from a man aged 18-30 years in good health. Some clones in this sample may be carry-over from other donors' samples. CDR3 in amino acids: CASSRLAGDGEQFF. DNA for the CDR3: TGTGCCAGCAGTCGACTAGCGGGAGATGGTGAGCAGTTCTTC.